The clone carrying this T cell receptor (beta chain) appeared a few times. In the original workflow: Reference gene primer amplification gave estimated nucleated cell counts. Profiled with immunoSEQ multiplex PCR; TCRdb holds only in-frame clones, not every one. Clone size and the V and J calls come from that table; the DNA yielded D and trimming. The table shows under 300,000 clones, with over 65% occurring only once. The CDR3 is 14 residues long. V was clipped by 5 bases and J by 3 bases; unmatched bases: 4. CDR1 is KGHSH, CDR2 LQKENI, per germline. The data are from a study of blood T cell repertoires in COVID-19. The overall study: Sites across the United States, Italy and Spain contributed samples from acute and convalescent COVID-19. Nucleic acid was either cDNA or gDNA, and it came from T cells, B-cell-depleted T cells, or PBMCs.

J is TRBJ2-7 and V is TRBV18; 10 nucleotides agree with TRBD1. The TCR was taken from a man between 60 and 75 years old who had recovered from COVID-19. Sequencing was done on a sample of peripheral blood. The CDR3 is CASSIGQGGYEQYF. DNA of the CDR3: TGTGCCAGCTCAATCGGACAGGGGGGCTACGAGCAGTACTTC.